This note documents a single T cell receptor (beta chain) sequence. Its antigen is undetermined. The sample originates from a study of monozygotic twins with inflammatory bowel disease. TCRdb processed the 5' RACE reads again and assigns one entry to each CDR3 protein, with no DNA. Seen in this sample are a few hundred thousand distinct CDR3 sequences; the ten most common clones hold 2.5% to 3%. This CDR3 is built from 16 residues. Germline CDR1 reads LGHNA; CDR2 reads YNFKEQ. Study results and limitations: The authors found no support for a single strong IBD-associated signal or clonotype.

This receptor was obtained from a human donor with ulcerative colitis or Crohn's disease, or a healthy co-twin of an affected twin (not recorded which). This chain links TRBV4-2 with TRBJ2-7. Sequencing input: blood. CDR3 protein: CASSQDYSGGSYEQYF.